This T cell receptor beta chain was sequenced in a study of blood T cell repertoires in COVID-19. Looking at the study overall: COVID-19 samples from acute and convalescent phases originated in the United States, Italy and Spain.

Trimming at V came to 0 bases and at J to 4 bases, leaving 5 bases not matched to a gene. Germline CDR1 and CDR2: SGHTS and YDEGEE. CDR3 length equals 16 residues. In the original workflow: Scientists estimated how many nucleated cells there were by amplifying reference gene primers. The data were produced by immunoSEQ multiplex PCR, yet TCRdb's version contains in-frame clones alone and is incomplete. Clone size and the V and J calls come from that table; the DNA yielded D and trimming. Among 70,000 or so clones listed, roughly 87% were seen once. Sequenced: peripheral blood. The source of this sequence is a human donor in a cohort sampled during active COVID-19. V and J are TRBV5-8 and TRBJ2-2; the match to TRBD2 covers 8 bases. The CDR3 coding sequence is TGTGCCAGCAGCTTGGCGCTAGCGGGCAGCACCGGGGAGCTGTTTTTT. Encoded protein: CASSLALAGSTGELFF.